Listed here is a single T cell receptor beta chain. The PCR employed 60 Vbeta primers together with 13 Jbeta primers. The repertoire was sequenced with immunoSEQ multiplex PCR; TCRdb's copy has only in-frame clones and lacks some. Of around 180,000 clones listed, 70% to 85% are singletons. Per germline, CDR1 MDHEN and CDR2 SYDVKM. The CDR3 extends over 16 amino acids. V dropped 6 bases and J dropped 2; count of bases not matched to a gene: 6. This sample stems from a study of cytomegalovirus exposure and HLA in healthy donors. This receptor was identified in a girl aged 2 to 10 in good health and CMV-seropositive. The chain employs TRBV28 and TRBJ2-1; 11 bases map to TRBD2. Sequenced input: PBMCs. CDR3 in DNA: TGTGCCAGCAGGATTATAGCGGGGGGGGCCTACAATGAGCAGTTCTTC. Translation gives CASRIIAGGAYNEQFF.